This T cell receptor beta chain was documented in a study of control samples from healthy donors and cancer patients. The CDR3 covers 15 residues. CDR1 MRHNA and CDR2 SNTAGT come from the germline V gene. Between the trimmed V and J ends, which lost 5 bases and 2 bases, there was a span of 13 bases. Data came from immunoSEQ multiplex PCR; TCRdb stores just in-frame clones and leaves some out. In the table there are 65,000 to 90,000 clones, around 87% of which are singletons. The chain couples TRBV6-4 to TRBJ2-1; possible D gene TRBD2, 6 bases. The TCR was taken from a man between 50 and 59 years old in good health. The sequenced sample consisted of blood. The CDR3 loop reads CASSLLAETYNEQFF. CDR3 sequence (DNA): TGTGCCAGCAGTCTGTTAGCGGAAACCTACAATGAGCAGTTCTTC.